This paragraph covers one TCR beta chain sequence. This sample was included in a study of shared clonotypes between healthy human individuals. Background on the study: Each donor had three CD4 naive, three CD4 memory, two CD8 naive and one CD8 memory plate.

CD8 cells classed as naive were CD45RO-negative and positively selected for CCR7, excluding terminally differentiated effector memory CD45RA+ cells. Clones were read by immunoSEQ multiplex PCR, and TCRdb kept only the in-frame ones, dropping some. The sample yields about 2,100,000 clones, around 93% seen once. V gave up 5 bases and J gave up 2 bases, with 4 bases separating them. Per the germline V gene, CDR1 is SGHVS and CDR2 is FNYEAQ. The CDR3 contains 12 residues. The sequenced material came from naive CD8+ T cells from PBMCs. The chain uses TRBV7-6 and TRBJ1-3; D is unresolved. This TCR was sampled from a man in his late teens or twenties in good health. Some clones in this sample may be carry-over from other donors' samples. This chain's CDR3 is CASSPTGNTIYF. The CDR3 region has the DNA TGTGCCAGCAGCCCAACTGGAAACACCATATATTTT.